This passage covers 15 T cell receptor beta chains from one sample sequenced in a study of CD8 T cells in Susac syndrome. Roughly 0.45 to 1 ug RNA was reverse transcribed with random hexamers. Each CDR3 protein gets one entry after TCRdb re-called the immunoSEQ multiplex PCR reads with MiXCR. In the table there are approximately 180,000 distinct CDR3 sequences, roughly 94% of which are singletons. Sequencing input: CD4+ T cells from PBMCs. The receptor set was obtained from a human donor with Susac syndrome.

The V gene is TRBV2, the J gene TRBJ1-1; D might be TRBD1 (5 bases). The V and J ends lost 8 bases and 1 base respectively, with 20 bases between them. The germline CDR1 and CDR2 sequences are SNHLY and FYNNEI. This CDR3 has 16 residues. In nucleotides, the CDR3 is TGTGCCAGCTATTTCCAGGGCCCGGTGGCGAACACTGAAGCTTTCTTT. Its protein product is CASYFQGPVANTEAFF.

This clonotype came up once. The chain couples TRBV29-1 to TRBJ2-7; 7 nucleotides agree with TRBD1. Germline values: CDR1 SQVTM, CDR2 ANQGSEA. This CDR3 spans 12 amino acids. Losses at the gene ends were 5 bases for V and 3 bases for J; bases not matched to a gene: 4. The CDR3 DNA follows: TGCAGCGTTTATACAGGGGACTACGAGCAGTACTTC. It encodes CSVYTGDYEQYF.

The V gene is TRBV7-9, the J gene TRBJ2-1, with D unresolved. The length of the CDR3 is 13 residues. The V end lost 3 bases, the J end lost 5 bases, and 8 bases lay between the germline ends. Germline CDR1 is SEHNR and CDR2 is FQNEAQ (reference sequence). The CDR3 sequence: CASSFSVNNEQFF. CDR3 DNA: TGTGCCAGCAGCTTTTCTGTTAACAATGAGCAGTTCTTC.

The chain has TRBV12-5 and TRBJ1-2; the D gene is possibly TRBD1 (6 bases). The V and J ends lost 0 bases and 6 bases respectively, with 23 bases between them. Germline V gives CDR1 LGHNT, CDR2 FRNRAP. This CDR3 is built from 18 residues. The CDR3 region has the DNA TGTGCTAGTGGTTTGGTCCCCTCAACCCGCAGGTCAGGGGATGGCTACACCTTC. Translating it yields CASGLVPSTRRSGDGYTF.

The rearrangement links TRBV3-1 to TRBJ2-7; D is perhaps TRBD1 or TRBD2 (5 bases each). V lost 2 bases and J lost 3, with 11 bases in between. CDR3 length: 14 residues. The germline CDR1 and CDR2 sequences are LGHDT and YNNKEL (reference sequence). This CDR3 is CASSQQGVLYEQYF. In DNA, the CDR3 is TGTGCCAGCAGCCAACAGGGAGTCCTCTACGAGCAGTACTTC.

The chain links TRBV6-2 or TRBV6-3 to TRBJ1-5, with 7 nucleotides matching TRBD1. Germline V gene sequence: CDR1 MNHEY, CDR2 SVGEGT. This CDR3 contains 15 residues. J gave up 3 bases and V 2 bases, and 4 bases lay outside the gene matches. For the CDR3, the DNA is TGTGCCAGCAGTTACCCGGGACAGATCAATCAGCCCCAGCATTTT. This sequence encodes CASSYPGQINQPQHF.

The chain has TRBV6-1 and TRBJ2-7, with D possibly TRBD2 on 6 matching bases. The CDR3 runs 13 residues. V lost 7 bases and J lost 2, with 12 bases in between. Germline loops: CDR1 MNHNS, CDR2 SASEGT. The CDR3 nucleotides are TGTGCCAGCACTGGACTATCGACCTACGAGCAGTACTTC. This gives the protein CASTGLSTYEQYF.

The V and J genes are TRBV15 and TRBJ1-2, with D uncertain. CDR3 length: 12 amino acids. Germline V gene data show CDR1 as LNHNV and CDR2 as YYDKDF (reference sequence). Trimming pared 0 bases from V and 8 bases from J, leaving 7 bases between. The CDR3 region has the DNA TGTGCCACCAGCAGAGATACGGGGGGCTACACCTTC. Its translation: CATSRDTGGYTF.

V gene TRBV7-9 combines with J gene TRBJ2-3, with a possible D match to TRBD2 (7 bases). V was cut by 4 bases and J by 0 bases, with 11 bases left in between. Looked up from germline, CDR1 is SEHNR and CDR2 is FQNEAQ (reference sequence). The CDR3 runs to 15 residues. The DNA for the CDR3 is TGTGCCAGCAGCTCGGGGGGCCCTAGCACAGATACGCAGTATTTT. It is translated as CASSSGGPSTDTQYF.

V is TRBV29-1 and J is TRBJ1-1; D remains unclear. Trimming shortened V by 2 bases and J by 0 bases, and 10 bases separated the two germline ends. The CDR3 runs 14 residues. Germline loops: CDR1 SQVTM, CDR2 ANQGSEA. Here the CDR3 DNA reads TGCAGCGTTGAATTGCAGGTGATGAACACTGAAGCTTTCTTT. It specifies CSVELQVMNTEAFF.

V gene TRBV2 combines with J gene TRBJ1-2; 8 positions match TRBD1. Germline loops: CDR1 SNHLY, CDR2 FYNNEI. Unmatched junction bases numbered 9, after V lost 2 bases and J lost 4 bases. CDR3 length equals 16 residues. The chain's CDR3 is CASSEFDRGMGYGYTF. The CDR3 bases are TGTGCCAGCAGTGAATTTGACAGGGGTATGGGCTATGGCTACACCTTC.

This CDR3 is CSATRSAYNEQFF. For the CDR3, the DNA is TGCAGTGCTACTAGGTCGGCCTACAATGAGCAGTTCTTC. The chain recombines TRBV20-1 with TRBJ2-1; D is ambiguous. CDR1 and CDR2 from the germline V gene are DFQATT and SNEGSKA (reference sequence). V was shortened by 4 bases and J by 2 bases, with 9 bases between the two germline ends. The CDR3 runs 13 residues.

This sequence joins TRBV7-2 and TRBJ2-2; no firm D call. V was clipped by 5 bases and J by 1 base, with 5 bases between them. The CDR3 has 13 residues. From germline, CDR1 is SGHTA and CDR2 FQGNSA. Here the CDR3 reads CASSGQNTGELFF. For the CDR3, the DNA is TGTGCCAGCAGCGGCCAGAACACCGGGGAGCTGTTTTTT. Full variable domain (remainder filled in from reference TRBV7-2 and TRBJ2-2): GAGVSQSPSNKVTEKGKDVELRCDPISGHTALYWYRQSLGQGLEFLIYFQGNSAPDKSGLPSDRFSAERTGGSVSTLTIQRTQQEDSAVYLCASSGQNTGELFFGEGSRLTVL.

The chain joins TRBV10-3 to TRBJ2-3, with D tentatively TRBD1 or TRBD2 (5 bases each). Germline values: CDR1 ENHRY, CDR2 SYGVKD. The CDR3 totals 14 residues. Trimming took off 6 bases at V and 2 bases at J, with 12 bases between the two ends. The DNA of the CDR3 is TGTGCCATCAGGGGACCCCTATCCACAGATACGCAGTATTTT. This sequence encodes CAIRGPLSTDTQYF.

V gene TRBV30 combines with J gene TRBJ2-7; weak D call: TRBD2 (5 bases). The germline V gene encodes CDR1 GTSNPN and CDR2 SVGIG (reference sequence). V was cut by 0 bases and J by 2 bases, with 8 bases left in between. The CDR3 covers 13 residues. The CDR3 coding sequence is TGTGCCTGGAGTGTACCCGGGGCCTACGAGCAGTACTTC. Its protein is CAWSVPGAYEQYF.